The 16 T cell receptor beta chains below come from one sample, sequenced in a study of blood T cells in healthy people across ages. Primed by a sample-barcoded 5' primer and a J-beta primer mix, a second PCR proceeded for 7 to 11 cycles. TCRdb used MiXCR to reprocess the 5' RACE reads, holding one entry per CDR3 protein. Of 1,800,000 or so distinct CDR3 sequences listed, roughly two fifths are singletons. The sample comprised blood. These receptors were taken from a human donor in good health.

In this sample, this clonotype turned up many times. This chain uses TRBV20-1 with TRBJ2-5; 9 nucleotides line up with TRBD2. This CDR3 region has 14 residues. The J segment lost 7 bases and the V segment lost 3 bases, leaving 9 bases of the junction unmatched. Germline V gene data show CDR1 as DFQATT and CDR2 as SNEGSKA (reference sequence). Here the CDR3 DNA reads TGCAGTGCTAGTCGGCGGGGGGGCATCGGGACCCAGTACTTC. Translating gives CSASRRGGIGTQYF.

The chain joins TRBV7-9 to TRBJ1-1, with D possibly TRBD1 on 5 matching bases. The ends were cut back, 5 bases at V and 1 base at J, with 11 bases in the middle. CDR3 size: 14 residues. Germline V gene sequence: CDR1 SEHNR, CDR2 FQNEAQ (reference sequence). CDR3 in amino acids: CASSTLGQNTEAFF. The CDR3 DNA follows: TGTGCCAGCAGCACCCTCGGACAGAACACTGAAGCTTTCTTT.

At least ten counts were recorded for this clonotype. The chain links TRBV27 to TRBJ2-7, with TRBD1 matching over 7 bases. CDR3 size: 13 residues. With V trimmed by 6 bases and J by 0 bases, 2 bases remained unmatched. Germline V gives CDR1 MNHEY, CDR2 SMNVEV (reference sequence). The DNA of the CDR3 is TGTGCCAGCAGAGACAGGGCCTCCTACGAGCAGTACTTC. This encodes CASRDRASYEQYF.

The CDR3 sequence is CASSLTEGQGKHEQYF. DNA for the CDR3: TGTGCCAGCAGCTTAACGGAGGGACAGGGGAAGCACGAGCAGTACTTC. The J gene is TRBJ2-5, the V gene TRBV13; 10 bases are a match to TRBD1. The J call is doubtful: the DNA matches TRBJ2-7 better. Looked up from germline, CDR1 is PRHDT and CDR2 is FYEKMQ (reference sequence). CDR3 length equals 16 residues.

This clonotype was counted ten times or more. The rearrangement links TRBV7-2 to TRBJ2-1, with 7 positions matching TRBD1. This CDR3 region has 15 residues. The V and J ends lost 5 bases and 1 base, in that order; junction bases with no gene match: 5. Per the germline V gene, CDR1 is SGHTA and CDR2 is FQGNSA. The CDR3 coding sequence is TGTGCCAGCAGCCCTCCGGGACAGTCCTACAATGAGCAGTTCTTC. Protein: CASSPPGQSYNEQFF.

This clonotype was recorded a few times. This chain uses TRBV28 with TRBJ2-3; tentative D call: TRBD1 (5 bases). CDR3 length: 14 amino acids. Deletions cut 3 bases from V and 5 bases from J, with 12 bases between. The V gene's germline CDR1 is MDHEN and CDR2 SYDVKM. CDR3: CASSFVGDVDTQYF. The DNA of the CDR3 is TGTGCCAGCAGTTTCGTAGGGGATGTAGATACGCAGTATTTT.

This clonotype was recorded a few times. This rearrangement joins TRBV9 to TRBJ2-1, with TRBD1 matching over 8 bases. From germline, CDR1 is SGDLS and CDR2 YYNGEE. The ends lost 3 bases at V and 6 bases at J; junction bases unmatched: 11. The CDR3 consists of 16 residues. The CDR3 DNA is TGTGCCAGCAGCGCGTCCGGGACAGGATATTTCAATGAGCAGTTCTTC. It translates to CASSASGTGYFNEQFF.

V and J are TRBV20-1 and TRBJ1-5; possible D gene TRBD1, 6 bases. CDR3 length equals 15 residues. V lost 3 bases and J 6 bases, leaving 18 bases between the germline ends. The V gene's germline CDR1 is DFQATT and CDR2 SNEGSKA (reference sequence). In DNA, the CDR3 is TGCAGTGCTAGCAAGACGGACAGCCGGAGTCAGCCCCAGCATTTT. Translated: CSASKTDSRSQPQHF.

This clonotype was detected a few times. The chain carries TRBV7-9 and TRBJ1-2; 7 bases fit TRBD1. V lost 1 base and J lost 7; bases outside the gene matches: 12. Per germline, CDR1 SEHNR and CDR2 FQNEAQ (reference sequence). The CDR3 extends over 16 amino acids. CDR3 sequence reads: CASSLGEMDRFAGYTF. CDR3 DNA: TGTGCCAGCAGCTTAGGGGAGATGGACAGGTTCGCTGGCTACACCTTC. The complete variable domain, with remaining parts taken from reference TRBV7-9 and TRBJ1-2, reads DTGVSQNPRHKITKRGQNVTFRCDPISEHNRLYWYRQTLGQGPEFLTYFQNEAQLEKSRLLSDRFSAERPKGSFSTLEIQRTEQGDSAMYLCASSLGEMDRFAGYTFGSGTRLTVV.

This clonotype was observed once. This may arise from a read error, as a much more abundant clone is one base away. The chain joins TRBV3-1 to TRBJ2-5; D call uncertain. The CDR3 contains 11 residues. Trimming cost V 10 bases and J 5 bases, with 11 bases left between them. CDR1 LGHDT and CDR2 YNNKEL come from the germline V gene (reference sequence). The CDR3 loop reads CATTMRETQYF. The CDR3 coding sequence is TGTGCCACGACGATGAGGGAGACCCAGTACTTC.

The rearrangement uses TRBV5-6 and TRBJ1-2, with no clear D. The germline V gene has CDR1 SGHDT and CDR2 YYEEEE. This CDR3 contains 13 residues. V gave up 2 bases and J gave up 4 bases, with 9 bases separating them. The CDR3 sequence is CASSLVWSYGYTF. The CDR3 coding sequence is TGTGCCAGCAGCTTAGTCTGGAGCTATGGCTACACCTTC. The full variable domain, with the rest looked up from reference TRBV5-6 and TRBJ1-2, is DAGVTQSPTHLIKTRGQQVTLRCSPKSGHDTVSWYQQALGQGPQFIFQYYEEEERQRGNFPDRFSGHQFPNYSSELNVNALLLGDSALYLCASSLVWSYGYTFGSGTRLTVV.

This clonotype occurred a few times. This rearrangement joins TRBV4-1 to TRBJ2-7; the D call may be TRBD1 or TRBD2 (6 bases each). The germline V and J ends were trimmed by 0 bases and 2 bases, with 11 bases remaining between them. Looked up from germline, CDR1 is MGHRA and CDR2 is YSYEKL. This CDR3 comprises 15 residues. The CDR3 DNA follows: TGCGCCAGCAGCCAAGATCACGGGGGCACCTACGAGCAGTACTTC. Its protein is CASSQDHGGTYEQYF.

V usage is TRBV5-1 and J usage is TRBJ1-6; maybe TRBD1 (6 bases). V was shortened by 6 bases and J by 11 bases, with 18 bases between the two germline ends. The germline V gene encodes CDR1 SGHRS and CDR2 YFSETQ. CDR3 length: 14 amino acids. The CDR3 spells CASMSSPGDTPLHF. The DNA for the CDR3 is TGCGCCAGCATGAGTAGTCCAGGGGATACACCCCTCCACTTT.

This clonotype was counted a few times. This chain connects TRBV18 to TRBJ2-1; no clear D gene. The CDR3 spans 13 residues. Per germline, CDR1 KGHSH and CDR2 LQKENI. With 1 base removed from V and 7 bases from J, the gap between germline ends came to 8 bases. CDR3 sequence reads: CASSPQLKNEQFF. DNA for the CDR3: TGTGCCAGCTCACCACAGCTAAAAAATGAGCAGTTCTTC. The variable domain in full, completed from reference TRBV18 and TRBJ2-1, reads NAGVMQNPRHLVRRRGQEARLRCSPMKGHSHVYWYRQLPEEGLKFMVYLQKENIIDESGMPKERFSAEFPKEGPSILRIQQVVRGDSAAYFCASSPQLKNEQFFGPGTRLTVL.

With regard to this clonotype: A read error may produce the germline difference seen at one junction end. The chain links TRBV9 to TRBJ2-5; perhaps D is TRBD1 or TRBD2 (5 bases each). The CDR3 is 15 amino acids. The germline CDR1 and CDR2 sequences are SGDLS and YYNGEE. CDR3: CASSVAQWGLSTQYF. CDR3 nucleotides: TGCGCCAGCAGCGTAGCGCAATGGGGCCTTAGTACCCAGTACTTC.

This clonotype was counted only a few times. The CDR3 DNA sequence: TGCGCCAGCAGCTTGGACTTGCCAGGGAAGTTAAGGGACTATGGCTACACCTTC. Protein product: CASSLDLPGKLRDYGYTF. The chain uses TRBV5-1 and TRBJ1-2; D perhaps matches TRBD1 (5 bases). The CDR3 is made up of 18 amino acids. Germline CDR1 is SGHRS and CDR2 is YFSETQ. V was pared by 0 bases and J by 3 bases, with 21 bases between.